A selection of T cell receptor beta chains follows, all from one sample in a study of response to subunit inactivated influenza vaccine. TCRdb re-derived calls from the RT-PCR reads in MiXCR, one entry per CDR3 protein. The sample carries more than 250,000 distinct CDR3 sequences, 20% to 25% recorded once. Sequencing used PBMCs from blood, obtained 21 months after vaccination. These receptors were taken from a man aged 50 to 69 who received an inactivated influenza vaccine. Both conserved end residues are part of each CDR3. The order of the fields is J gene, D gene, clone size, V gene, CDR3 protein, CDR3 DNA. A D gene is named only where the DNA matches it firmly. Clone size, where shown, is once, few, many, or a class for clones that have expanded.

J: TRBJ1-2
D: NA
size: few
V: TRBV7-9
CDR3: CASSGGPSYGYTF
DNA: TGTGCCAGCAGCGGCGGGCCGTCCTATGGCTACACCTTC

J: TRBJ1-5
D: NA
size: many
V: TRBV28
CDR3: CAVGGSNSNQPQHF
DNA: TGTGCCGTTGGGGGGTCGAATAGCAATCAGCCCCAGCATTTT

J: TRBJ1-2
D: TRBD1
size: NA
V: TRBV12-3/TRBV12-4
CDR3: CASRGTGTSYRYTF
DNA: TGTGCCAGCAGGGGGACAGGGACTTCGTACCGCTACACCTTC

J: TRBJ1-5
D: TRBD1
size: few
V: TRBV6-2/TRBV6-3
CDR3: CASSFYRDRARNQPQHF
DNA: TGTGCCAGCAGTTTCTACCGGGACAGGGCTCGCAATCAGCCCCAGCATTTT

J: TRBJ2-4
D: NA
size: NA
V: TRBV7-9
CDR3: CASSRSRGAKNIQYF
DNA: TGTGCCAGCAGCAGATCTCGGGGGGCCAAAAACATTCAGTACTTC

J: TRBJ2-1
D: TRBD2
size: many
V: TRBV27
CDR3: CASSYRSGRYSEQFF
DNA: TGTGCCAGCAGTTACCGTAGCGGGAGATACAGTGAGCAGTTCTTC

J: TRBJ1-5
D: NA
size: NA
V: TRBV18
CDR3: CASSPPGRGPESNQPQHF
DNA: TGTGCCAGCTCACCACCTGGGCGGGGTCCGGAGAGCAATCAGCCCCAGCATTTT

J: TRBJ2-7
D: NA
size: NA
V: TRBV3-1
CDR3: CASSQYRDKLSYEQYF
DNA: TGTGCCAGCAGCCAGTACCGGGACAAACTTTCCTACGAGCAGTACTTC

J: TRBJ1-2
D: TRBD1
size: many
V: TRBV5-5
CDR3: CASSPGTGNYGYTF
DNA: TGTGCCAGCAGCCCCGGGACAGGCAACTATGGCTACACCTTC

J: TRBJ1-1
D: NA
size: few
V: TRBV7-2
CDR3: CASSLRGGRTTEAFF
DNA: TGTGCCAGCAGCTTACGCGGGGGGCGCACCACTGAAGCTTTCTTT

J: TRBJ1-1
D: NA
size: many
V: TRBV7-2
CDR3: CASSLGYADLGKGFF
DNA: TGTGCCAGCAGCTTAGGTTATGCGGACCTGGGGAAGGGTTTCTTT

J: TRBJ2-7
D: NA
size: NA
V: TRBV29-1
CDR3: CSVEGQGGREQYF
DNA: TGCAGCGTTGAAGGGCAGGGGGGTAGGGAGCAGTACTTC

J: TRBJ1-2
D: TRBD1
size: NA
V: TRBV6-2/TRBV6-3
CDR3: CASSYGTDGAGYTF
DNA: TGTGCCAGCAGTTACGGGACAGACGGTGCTGGCTACACCTTC

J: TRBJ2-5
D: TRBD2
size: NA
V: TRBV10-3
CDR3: CAISGEQGLAGEETQYF
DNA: TGTGCCATCAGTGGGGAACAGGGACTAGCGGGGGAAGAGACCCAGTACTTC

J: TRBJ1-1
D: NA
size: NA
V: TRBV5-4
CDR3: CASTRPTDTEAFF
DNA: TGTGCCAGCACCCGCCCGACCGACACTGAAGCTTTCTTT

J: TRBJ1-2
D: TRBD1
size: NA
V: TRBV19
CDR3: CASGDRVYGYTF
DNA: TGTGCCAGCGGGGACAGGGTATATGGCTACACCTTC

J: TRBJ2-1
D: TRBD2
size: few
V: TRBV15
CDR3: CATSRRSGGTDEQFF
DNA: TGTGCCACCAGCAGACGTAGCGGGGGGACGGATGAGCAGTTCTTC

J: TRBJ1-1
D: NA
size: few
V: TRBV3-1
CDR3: CASATGTLFAYTEAFF
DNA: TGTGCCAGCGCTACCGGGACATTGTTTGCGTACACTGAAGCTTTCTTT

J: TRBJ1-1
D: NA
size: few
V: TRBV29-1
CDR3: CSVEVPGKNTEAFF
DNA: TGCAGCGTTGAAGTTCCGGGGAAAAACACTGAAGCTTTCTTT

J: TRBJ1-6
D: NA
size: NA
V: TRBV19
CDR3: CASTRTVPNSPLHF
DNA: TGTGCCAGTACCCGGACAGTACCTAATTCACCCCTCCACTTT

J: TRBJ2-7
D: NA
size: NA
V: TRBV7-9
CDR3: CASGIYEQYF
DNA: TGTGCCAGCGGTATCTACGAGCAGTACTTC

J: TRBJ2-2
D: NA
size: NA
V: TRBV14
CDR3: CASSQGAVDTGELFF
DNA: TGTGCCAGCAGCCAAGGGGCTGTCGACACCGGGGAGCTGTTTTTT

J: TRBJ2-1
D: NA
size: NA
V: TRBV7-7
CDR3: CASSLGPYSSRSYNEQFF
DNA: TGTGCCAGCAGCTTAGGCCCTTATTCTAGCCGATCCTACAATGAGCAGTTCTTC

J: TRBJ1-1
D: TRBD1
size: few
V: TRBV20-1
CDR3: CSATRTGNTEAFF
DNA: TGCAGTGCTACCAGGACAGGGAACACTGAAGCTTTCTTT

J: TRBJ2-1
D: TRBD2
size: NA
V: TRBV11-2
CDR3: CASSPGGLAGASYNEQFF
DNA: TGTGCCAGCAGCCCCGGGGGACTAGCGGGGGCTAGCTACAATGAGCAGTTCTTC